What follows are 30 T cell receptor beta chains derived from one specimen sequenced in a study of shared T cell receptors in the human thymus. Repertoires were generated with immunoSEQ multiplex PCR, while TCRdb's copy carries only in-frame clones and drops some. The table shows about 660,000 clones, with approximately 88% occurring only once. These data also formed part of another study, on human thymus T cells.

Sequencing was performed on thymocytes. The receptors derive from a boy under three years old with a congenital heart defect.

The genes are TRBV27 and TRBJ2-2; 9 bases match TRBD2. Germline CDR1 reads MNHEY; CDR2 reads SMNVEV (reference sequence). The CDR3 spans 17 residues. V trimming: 5 bases; J trimming: 7 bases; junction bases outside the gene matches: 14. CDR3 sequence reads: CASSPPLTSGGSGELFF. In nucleotides, the CDR3 is TGTGCCAGCAGTCCCCCCCTGACTAGCGGAGGAAGCGGGGAGCTGTTTTTT.

The V and J genes are TRBV5-6 and TRBJ2-7; the D gene is possibly TRBD1 (5 bases). From germline, CDR1 is SGHDT and CDR2 YYEEEE. The V end lost 3 bases, the J end lost 6 bases, and 13 bases lay between the germline ends. The CDR3 totals 13 residues. In nucleotides, the CDR3 is TGTGCCAGCAGCTCAATTAAAGGGGTCGAGCAGTACTTC. Residues: CASSSIKGVEQYF. Drawing the rest from reference TRBV5-6 and TRBJ2-7, the complete variable domain is DAGVTQSPTHLIKTRGQQVTLRCSPKSGHDTVSWYQQALGQGPQFIFQYYEEEERQRGNFPDRFSGHQFPNYSSELNVNALLLGDSALYLCASSSIKGVEQYFGPGTRLTVT.

This chain links TRBV19 with TRBJ1-1; D ambiguous. Germline V lookup: CDR1 LNHDA, CDR2 SQIVND (reference sequence). The CDR3 is made up of 14 amino acids. The V and J ends lost 5 bases and 4 bases respectively, with 14 bases between them. CDR3 coding DNA: TGTGCCAGTAGTGCAGGACGGCGGGCCACTGAAGCTTTCTTT. As protein: CASSAGRRATEAFF.

This chain links TRBV11-2 with TRBJ1-3; D possibly corresponds to TRBD1 (6 bases). V was shortened by 2 bases and J by 5 bases, with 19 bases between the two germline ends. CDR3 length equals 17 residues. Looked up from germline, CDR1 is SGHAT and CDR2 is FQNNGV. CDR3 coding DNA: TGTGCCAGCAGCTTACCGAGGGCCAGGGGAAGGAGAAACACCATATATTTT. It translates to CASSLPRARGRRNTIYF.

The chain carries TRBV2 and TRBJ1-3, with 9 bases identical to TRBD1. V was clipped by 9 bases and J by 2 bases; unmatched bases: 2. Germline CDR1 and CDR2: SNHLY and FYNNEI. This CDR3 has 13 residues. The CDR3 region has the DNA TGTGCCAGGGACAGGGGACCTGGAAACACCATATATTTT. Encoded protein: CARDRGPGNTIYF.

V is TRBV6-6 and J is TRBJ2-7, with a tentative D call TRBD1 (6 bases). The CDR3 sequence is 13 residues long. V lost 3 bases and J 3 bases, leaving 9 bases between the germline ends. Germline values: CDR1 MNHNY, CDR2 SVGAGI (reference sequence). In DNA form, the CDR3 reads TGTGCCAGCAGTTATAGGGACAACTACGAGCAGTACTTC. This translates into CASSYRDNYEQYF.

This clone is a singleton in its sample. This rearrangement joins TRBV7-2 to TRBJ1-2; D is uncertain. The CDR3 loop spans 12 amino acids. Looked up from germline, CDR1 is SGHTA and CDR2 is FQGNSA. V dropped 5 bases and J dropped 4 bases, with 8 bases sitting between them. CDR3 coding DNA: TGTGCCAGCAGCGTCGGACTCTATGGCTACACCTTC. Residues: CASSVGLYGYTF.

J is TRBJ2-3 and V is TRBV6-1, with a weak D call TRBD2 (8 bases). Germline CDR1 and CDR2: MNHNS and SASEGT. V lost 3 bases and J 6 bases, leaving 13 bases between the germline ends. The CDR3 consists of 14 residues. CDR3 protein: CASSDIAGQDTQYF. The CDR3 nucleotides read TGTGCCAGCAGTGATATAGCGGGACAGGATACGCAGTATTTT.

This sequence joins TRBV5-1 and TRBJ2-6; D is possibly TRBD2 (5 bases). Germline loops: CDR1 SGHRS, CDR2 YFSETQ. CDR3 length: 14 residues. Trimming removed 6 bases from V and 0 bases from J, with 7 bases in between. Written as DNA, the CDR3 is TGCGCCAGCAATGGACTCTCTGGGGCCAACGTCCTGACTTTC. This codes for CASNGLSGANVLTF. Looking up the rest from reference TRBV5-1 and TRBJ2-6 gives the full variable domain: KAGVTQTPRYLIKTRGQQVTLSCSPISGHRSVSWYQQTPGQGLQFLFEYFSETQRNKGNFPGRFSGRQFSNSRSEMNVSTLELGDSALYLCASNGLSGANVLTFGAGSRLTVL.

The rearrangement joins TRBV6-5 to TRBJ1-1; maybe TRBD1 (6 bases). Germline V gene data show CDR1 as MNHEY and CDR2 as SVGAGI. CDR3 length equals 13 residues. Trimming removed 6 bases at V and 3 bases at J, with 11 bases between. The CDR3 region is CASRGQLDTEAFF. The CDR3 region has the DNA TGTGCCAGCAGGGGACAACTCGACACTGAAGCTTTCTTT.

The chain links TRBV27 to TRBJ2-1; 11 bases are shared with TRBD2. This CDR3 is 17 amino acids long. Unmatched junction bases numbered 7, after V lost 2 bases and J lost 4 bases. Germline V gives CDR1 MNHEY, CDR2 SMNVEV (reference sequence). The CDR3 protein is CASSLRKTSGDYNEQFF. The CDR3 DNA is TGTGCCAGCAGTTTAAGGAAGACTAGCGGGGATTACAATGAGCAGTTCTTC.

J is TRBJ2-7 and V is TRBV6-5; 7 bases map to TRBD1. The CDR3 loop spans 14 amino acids. V shed 5 bases and J 3 bases; nucleotides not matched to a gene: 7. In germline, CDR1 is MNHEY, CDR2 SVGAGI. Here the CDR3 DNA reads TGTGCCAGCAGTCGAGACAGGGCCAACTACGAGCAGTACTTC. Encoded protein: CASSRDRANYEQYF.

V is TRBV27 and J is TRBJ2-3, with a weak D call TRBD1 (6 bases). CDR1 is MNHEY, CDR2 SMNVEV, per germline (reference sequence). Trimming pared 8 bases from V and 6 bases from J, leaving 21 bases between. The CDR3 sequence is 15 residues long. The CDR3 nucleotides read TGTGCCAGCCTCCCAGGGGCAGGGCCGGGGGATACGCAGTATTTT. Amino acids: CASLPGAGPGDTQYF.

The V and J genes are TRBV10-3 and TRBJ2-7, with TRBD1 matching over 10 bases. The CDR3 totals 16 residues. Looked up from germline, CDR1 is ENHRY and CDR2 is SYGVKD. V dropped 2 bases and J dropped 0; count of bases not matched to a gene: 4. CDR3 protein: CAISETGTGASYEQYF. CDR3 nucleotide sequence: TGTGCCATCAGTGAGACCGGGACAGGGGCCTCCTACGAGCAGTACTTC.

CDR3 sequence (DNA): TGTGCCAGTAGTGCCACAGGGGGTGTTGCCTACGAGCAGTACTTC. It is translated as CASSATGGVAYEQYF. V is TRBV19 and J is TRBJ2-7; 8 positions match TRBD1. V shed 5 bases and J 2 bases; nucleotides not matched to a gene: 8. The CDR3 consists of 15 residues. In germline, CDR1 is LNHDA, CDR2 SQIVND (reference sequence).

The chain has TRBV14 and TRBJ2-7; 11 bases line up with TRBD1. The CDR3 runs to 16 residues. The V gene's germline CDR1 is SGHDN and CDR2 FVKESK. Trimming at V came to 4 bases and at J to 3 bases, leaving 8 bases not matched to a gene. The CDR3 loop reads CASSPKMGQGVYEQYF. CDR3 nucleotide sequence: TGTGCCAGCAGCCCGAAGATGGGACAGGGGGTCTACGAGCAGTACTTC. The full variable domain, with the rest looked up from reference TRBV14 and TRBJ2-7, is EAGVTQFPSHSVIEKGQTVTLRCDPISGHDNLYWYRRVMGKEIKFLLHFVKESKQDESGMPNNRFLAERTGGTYSTLKVQPAELEDSGVYFCASSPKMGQGVYEQYFGPGTRLTVT.

This clone was recorded a few times. The V gene is TRBV5-6, the J gene TRBJ2-7; TRBD2 is a possible D gene (7 bases). This CDR3 region has 15 residues. Trimming cost V 0 bases and J 2 bases, with 12 bases left between them. Germline V gene lookup returns CDR1 SGHDT and CDR2 YYEEEE. The CDR3 region is CASSLAEGGAYEQYF. The CDR3 DNA follows: TGTGCCAGCAGCTTGGCCGAAGGGGGGGCCTACGAGCAGTACTTC.

This sequence joins TRBV5-6 and TRBJ2-1; D is perhaps TRBD2 (6 bases). CDR3 size: 16 residues. Germline V gene data show CDR1 as SGHDT and CDR2 as YYEEEE. The germline V and J ends were trimmed by 4 bases and 0 bases, with 14 bases remaining between them. CDR3 in DNA: TGTGCCAGCAGCATAAGCGGGCAACGCTCCTACAATGAGCAGTTCTTC. Residues: CASSISGQRSYNEQFF. Filled out from reference TRBV5-6 and TRBJ2-1, the complete variable domain reads DAGVTQSPTHLIKTRGQQVTLRCSPKSGHDTVSWYQQALGQGPQFIFQYYEEEERQRGNFPDRFSGHQFPNYSSELNVNALLLGDSALYLCASSISGQRSYNEQFFGPGTRLTVL.

Written as DNA, the CDR3 is TGTGCCAGCAGCTCCGGGACAGGGACCACCTACTACGAGCAGTACTTC. Translation gives CASSSGTGTTYYEQYF. This sequence joins TRBV13 and TRBJ2-7; 9 bases are a match to TRBD1. The CDR3 sequence is 16 residues long. J gave up 3 bases and V 4 bases, and 10 bases lay outside the gene matches. Germline-derived CDR1 and CDR2 are PRHDT and FYEKMQ (reference sequence).

V and J are TRBV7-3 and TRBJ2-2; TRBD2 matches 11 bases. CDR1 SGHTA and CDR2 FQGTGA come from the germline V gene. After removal of 7 bases from V and 4 bases from J, the junction contained 11 bases not matched to a gene. The CDR3 contains 17 residues. CDR3 bases: TGTGCCAGCAACCCGAGGACTAGCGGGTCAGGCACCGGGGAGCTGTTTTTT. Protein sequence: CASNPRTSGSGTGELFF.

The chain joins TRBV10-3 to TRBJ2-3; TRBD2 aligns across 9 bases. The length of the CDR3 is 24 residues. V shed 0 bases, J shed 0 bases, and the junction held 25 bases outside the gene matches. Germline V gene lookup returns CDR1 ENHRY and CDR2 SYGVKD. The CDR3, as DNA: TGTGCCATCAGTGAGTCCATACCACAATCAGGGGCTAGCGGGACTAGAGGGAGCACAGATACGCAGTATTTT. Translated, it gives CAISESIPQSGASGTRGSTDTQYF.

The chain recombines TRBV28 with TRBJ1-4; TRBD1 might be the D (6 bases). Germline V lookup: CDR1 MDHEN, CDR2 SYDVKM. The CDR3 sequence is 14 residues long. Trimming took off 7 bases at V and 8 bases at J, with 17 bases between the two ends. CDR3 DNA sequence: TGTGCCAGCAACCGTGTGGGGGCTCGAGAAAAACTGTTTTTT. It is translated as CASNRVGAREKLFF. Complete variable domain (other parts from reference TRBV28 and TRBJ1-4): DVKVTQSSRYLVKRTGEKVFLECVQDMDHENMFWYRQDPGLGLRLIYFSYDVKMKEKGDIPEGYSVSREKKERFSLILESASTNQTSMYLCASNRVGAREKLFFGSGTQLSVL.

The chain combines TRBV29-1 with TRBJ1-4, with D perhaps TRBD1 (5 bases). The CDR3 has 17 residues. Germline V gene data show CDR1 as SQVTM and CDR2 as ANQGSEA. Trimming shortened V by 0 bases and J by 2 bases, and 16 bases separated the two germline ends. The CDR3 coding sequence is TGCAGCGTTGAAGATCCACCAGGGCAGGCCACTAATGAAAAACTGTTTTTT. The encoded protein is CSVEDPPGQATNEKLFF. The variable domain in full, completed from reference TRBV29-1 and TRBJ1-4, reads SAVISQKPSRDICQRGTSLTIQCQVDSQVTMMFWYRQQPGQSLTLIATANQGSEATYESGFVIDKFPISRPNLTFSTLTVSNMSPEDSSIYLCSVEDPPGQATNEKLFFGSGTQLSVL.

The table lists this clone with a count of one. The genes are TRBV5-1 and TRBJ2-7; the match to TRBD2 covers 14 bases. V was pared by 4 bases and J by 2 bases, with 5 bases of the junction left unmatched. The CDR3 is 16 amino acids. Germline V lookup: CDR1 SGHRS, CDR2 YFSETQ. The CDR3 DNA reads TGCGCCAGCAGCCAGGGACTAGCGGGAGTCACCTACGAGCAGTACTTC. This translates into CASSQGLAGVTYEQYF.

This clone was picked up a small number of times. This chain uses TRBV4-3 with TRBJ2-7; no definite D call. This CDR3 comprises 15 residues. V lost 0 bases to trimming and J lost 2 bases, with 11 bases between them. Germline values: CDR1 LGHNA, CDR2 YSLEER. CDR3 loop: CASSQDWSKPYEQYF. The DNA of the CDR3 is TGCGCCAGCAGCCAAGATTGGAGCAAGCCCTACGAGCAGTACTTC.

This chain links TRBV28 with TRBJ1-1, with TRBD1 identical over 7 bases. With 5 bases clipped from V and 0 bases from J, the junction kept 15 bases outside the gene matches. The CDR3 loop spans 18 amino acids. Germline CDR1 is MDHEN and CDR2 is SYDVKM. CDR3 DNA sequence: TGTGCCAGCAGTCCCAAAGCGGCACCGGGACAGATGAACACTGAAGCTTTCTTT. Amino acids: CASSPKAAPGQMNTEAFF.

This clone has only one observation. The V and J genes are TRBV7-3 and TRBJ2-7; possibly TRBD1 for D (6 bases). The CDR3 contains 15 residues. In germline, CDR1 is SGHTA, CDR2 FQGTGA. V lost 4 bases, J lost 2 bases, and 15 bases lay in between. As DNA, the CDR3 is TGTGCCAGCAGCTCTATGCACAGGGCCCCCTACGAGCAGTACTTC. Protein product: CASSSMHRAPYEQYF.

A remark on this clone: The junction shows a germline mismatch at one end, possibly a read error. DNA of the CDR3: TGTGCCAGCAGTTACCGGGACTACGGCTACACCTTC. It encodes CASSYRDYGYTF. This chain uses TRBV25-1 with TRBJ1-2, with D possibly matching TRBD1 (5 bases). This CDR3 has 12 residues. The V gene's germline CDR1 is MGHDK and CDR2 SYGVNS.

The chain joins TRBV5-1 to TRBJ1-1; 7 bases are a match to TRBD1. The CDR3 spans 16 residues. The J segment lost 3 bases and the V segment lost 3 bases, leaving 11 bases of the junction unmatched. Per germline, CDR1 SGHRS and CDR2 YFSETQ. CDR3 bases: TGCGCCAGCAGCTCCCGGACAGGTCCCTTCTACACTGAAGCTTTCTTT. It yields the protein CASSSRTGPFYTEAFF.

The gene calls are TRBV7-6 and TRBJ2-5, with 7 bases lining up with TRBD2. CDR1 and CDR2 (germline): SGHVS, FNYEAQ. The CDR3 spans 15 residues. The trim removed 4 bases at V and 5 bases at J, leaving 10 bases unmatched. The CDR3 sequence is CASSSPGLTGETQYF. CDR3 DNA sequence: TGTGCCAGCAGCTCCCCGGGACTAACTGGGGAGACCCAGTACTTC.